This is a list of T cell receptor beta chains from one sample in a study of cytomegalovirus exposure and HLA in healthy donors. Libraries were prepared by immunoSEQ multiplex PCR; TCRdb keeps only in-frame clonotypes and omits some of them. Of under 200,000 clones in the sample, around 77% were seen once. The sequencing sample was made of PBMCs. The receptors derive from a man aged 25-45 years in good health and CMV-seropositive. The CDR3 runs from the conserved cysteine through the conserved F or W. D genes are given only for firm matches. For some rows the clone size is stated as once, few or many, or as a class when expanded; others skip it.

D gene	V gene	clone size	J gene	CDR3 protein	CDR3 DNA
TRBD1	TRBV5-1	few	TRBJ1-1	CASRLGQGSTEAFF	TGCGCCAGCAGACTGGGACAGGGAAGCACTGAAGCTTTCTTT
-	TRBV21-1	once	TRBJ1-1	CASSKVTDSAWNTEAFF	TGTGCCAGCAGCAAAGTAACAGACAGCGCTTGGAACACTGAAGCTTTCTTT
-	TRBV7-3	-	TRBJ1-6	CASSLGQGLNSPLHF	TGTGCCAGCAGCTTAGGCCAGGGGCTCAATTCACCCCTCCACTTT
TRBD2	TRBV4-2	-	TRBJ2-2	CASSRGTSGVTGELFF	TGTGCCAGCAGCCGAGGGACTAGCGGGGTCACCGGGGAGCTGTTTTTT
TRBD1	TRBV4-1	-	TRBJ2-1	CASSQIPGQGVNEQFF	TGCGCCAGCAGCCAAATACCGGGACAGGGGGTCAATGAGCAGTTCTTC
-	TRBV28	once	TRBJ1-2	CASGSRGGGGYTF	TGTGCCAGCGGCTCCCGTGGAGGAGGGGGCTACACCTTC
-	TRBV5-4	-	TRBJ1-1	CASSSGGAGNTEAFF	TGTGCCAGCAGCTCGGGGGGCGCGGGGAACACTGAAGCTTTCTTT
TRBD1	TRBV30	-	TRBJ1-2	CAWRTGTNYGYTF	TGTGCCTGGAGGACAGGGACTAACTATGGCTACACCTTC
-	TRBV6-1	-	TRBJ2-1	CATLQGVYNEQFF	TGTGCCACCTTACAGGGCGTCTACAATGAGCAGTTCTTC
TRBD1	TRBV2	once	TRBJ2-5	CASRGTGSVAQYF	TGTGCCAGCAGGGGGACAGGGTCCGTGGCCCAGTACTTC
-	TRBV11-2	-	TRBJ2-4	CASGYGGGQYF	TGTGCCAGCGGGTATGGGGGAGGTCAGTACTTC
TRBD1	TRBV12-5	-	TRBJ1-5	CASGKGRGQGTNQPQHF	TGTGCTAGTGGCAAGGGGCGGGGACAGGGCACCAATCAGCCCCAGCATTTT
-	TRBV27	-	TRBJ1-6	CASRARLGDNRDSPLHF	TGTGCCAGCAGGGCTCGGCTGGGGGACAATCGGGATTCACCCCTCCACTTT
TRBD1	TRBV28	-	TRBJ2-2	CASSSGTGDTGELFF	TGTGCCAGCAGCTCGGGGACAGGGGACACCGGGGAGCTGTTTTTT
TRBD1	TRBV28	-	TRBJ2-7	CATESGTGVPPEFYEQYF	TGTGCCACAGAAAGCGGGACAGGGGTACCTCCGGAATTCTACGAGCAGTACTTC
-	TRBV5-6	-	TRBJ2-1	CASSLGGGDYNEQFF	TGTGCCAGCAGCTTGGGTGGCGGGGACTACAATGAGCAGTTCTTC
-	TRBV7-9	-	TRBJ2-1	CASSLATVTGDNEQFF	TGTGCCAGCAGCTTAGCGACGGTGACAGGCGACAATGAGCAGTTCTTC
-	TRBV18	once	TRBJ2-6	CASSGGTGANVLTF	TGTGCCAGCTCTGGGGGCACTGGGGCCAACGTCCTGACTTTC
-	TRBV7-3	once	TRBJ1-1	CASSLGMNTEAFF	TGTGCCAGCAGCTTAGGCATGAACACTGAAGCTTTCTTT
TRBD1	TRBV6-1	-	TRBJ1-2	CASRRGQDNYGYTF	TGTGCCAGCAGGAGGGGACAGGATAACTATGGCTACACCTTC
TRBD1	TRBV11-2	-	TRBJ1-6	CASRDPGQGGGLHF	TGTGCCAGCAGGGACCCGGGACAGGGGGGTGGGCTCCACTTT
TRBD1	TRBV30	-	TRBJ2-1	CAGRGRGREQFF	TGTGCCGGCAGGGGGCGAGGACGTGAGCAGTTCTTC
-	TRBV30	-	TRBJ2-7	CAWRGRQGRSYEQYF	TGTGCCTGGAGGGGGCGGCAGGGGCGCTCCTACGAGCAGTACTTC
-	TRBV6-5	-	TRBJ2-7	CASSYSYARSYEQYF	TGTGCCAGCAGTTACTCCTACGCCCGCTCCTACGAGCAGTACTTC
-	TRBV10-3	once	TRBJ2-2	CAISEGSGDGELFF	TGTGCCATCAGTGAAGGTTCCGGGGACGGGGAGCTGTTTTTT
-	TRBV11-2	-	TRBJ2-5	CASSWTGTSRDQYF	TGTGCCAGCAGCTGGACCGGGACTTCCCGGGACCAGTACTTC
-	TRBV30	-	TRBJ1-5	CAWSVQSRGDHQPQHF	TGTGCCTGGAGTGTACAGTCCAGGGGCGATCATCAGCCCCAGCATTTT
TRBD2	TRBV27	-	TRBJ2-1	CATRTSGVYNEQFF	TGTGCCACTAGGACTAGCGGGGTCTACAATGAGCAGTTCTTC
-	TRBV9	once	TRBJ2-1	CASSPGSSSYNEQFF	TGTGCCAGCAGTCCGGGGTCCAGCTCCTACAATGAGCAGTTCTTC
-	TRBV28	once	TRBJ2-7	CASSQGFYEQYF	TGTGCCAGCAGTCAGGGGTTCTACGAGCAGTACTTC
-	TRBV2	-	TRBJ2-7	CASSLAAYEQYF	TGTGCCAGCAGCCTTGCAGCCTACGAGCAGTACTTC
TRBD1	TRBV28	-	TRBJ2-2	CASSEDRGRAGELFF	TGTGCCAGCAGTGAGGACAGGGGGCGTGCCGGGGAGCTGTTTTTT
-	TRBV2	-	TRBJ1-1	CASRMDMNTEAFF	TGTGCCAGCAGGATGGACATGAACACTGAAGCTTTCTTT
TRBD1	TRBV7-2	-	TRBJ1-2	CASSSRTGPPGYTF	TGTGCCAGCAGCTCGCGGACAGGTCCCCCCGGCTACACCTTC
TRBD1	TRBV27	-	TRBJ2-5	CASSATDRLGETQYF	TGTGCCAGCAGTGCCACGGACAGGCTCGGGGAGACCCAGTACTTC
TRBD2	TRBV10-3	-	TRBJ2-7	CAISASGVPYEQYF	TGTGCCATCAGTGCCAGCGGGGTCCCCTACGAGCAGTACTTC
-	TRBV7-2	-	TRBJ1-2	CASSARSQVNYGYTF	TGTGCCAGCAGCGCCCGCTCTCAGGTGAACTATGGCTACACCTTC
TRBD1	TRBV7-2	-	TRBJ1-1	CASSVGATGVNTEAFF	TGTGCCAGCAGCGTAGGGGCGACAGGGGTGAACACTGAAGCTTTCTTT
TRBD1	TRBV6-1	few	TRBJ1-5	CASKGTGGHQPQHF	TGTGCCAGCAAGGGGACAGGGGGTCATCAGCCCCAGCATTTT
-	TRBV5-1	-	TRBJ2-3	CASSTRLRKTDTQYF	TGCGCCAGCAGCACCCGACTAAGGAAGACAGATACGCAGTATTTT